The sequence of this TCR beta chain was determined in a study of T cells after yellow fever vaccination. In the study overall: With SMART-Seq v4 Ultra Low Input, the fractions containing low cell numbers were prepared.

This clonotype was recorded many times. Its target is unknown. Regarding the study as a whole: Primary-vaccination clones mostly resurfaced post-booster (96% CD4, more than 80% CD8).

CDR1 and CDR2 from the germline V gene are KGHDR and SFDVKD. The CDR3 spans 18 residues. J was trimmed by 4 bases and V by 3 bases; bases with no gene match: 7. TCRdb used MiXCR to reprocess the 5' RACE reads, holding one entry per CDR3 protein. The sample contains roughly 310,000 distinct CDR3 sequences, more than 8.5% of which appear only once. The clonotype originates from a man younger than 35 who received the YFV17D yellow fever vaccine. Material: PBMCs, obtained on the day of the first yellow fever vaccination. This rearrangement joins TRBV24-1 to TRBJ2-3; 15 bases align to TRBD2. CDR3 residues: CATSDGAGTSGGPDTQYF. The CDR3 coding sequence is TGTGCCACCAGTGATGGCGCCGGGACTAGCGGGGGGCCAGATACGCAGTATTTT.